This T cell receptor (beta chain) emerged from a study of blood T cell repertoires in COVID-19. As for the study in general: Samples of COVID-19 (acute and convalescent) were obtained from the United States, Italy and Spain. T cells, B-cell-depleted T cells, or PBMCs supplied cDNA or gDNA.

As originally analysed: For nucleated cells, counts were estimated from reference gene primer amplification. Clones were read by immunoSEQ multiplex PCR, and TCRdb kept only the in-frame ones, dropping some. Clone size and the V and J calls come from that table; the DNA yielded D and trimming. This sample has hundreds of thousands of clones, with roughly 88% found just once. Across about 22 US areas, participants ranged in age from about 18 to 90 years. The ends were cut back, 5 bases at V and 4 bases at J, with 6 bases in the middle. CDR1 SNHLY and CDR2 FYNNEI come from the germline V gene. CDR3 size: 12 residues.

The sequence derives from a middle-aged woman with acute COVID-19. The chain joins TRBV2 to TRBJ1-3; D gene uncertain. The source material was PBMCs or T cells enriched from blood (not recorded which). CDR3 sequence (DNA): TGTGCCAGCAGTAATATAGGAAACACCATATATTTT. This sequence encodes CASSNIGNTIYF.